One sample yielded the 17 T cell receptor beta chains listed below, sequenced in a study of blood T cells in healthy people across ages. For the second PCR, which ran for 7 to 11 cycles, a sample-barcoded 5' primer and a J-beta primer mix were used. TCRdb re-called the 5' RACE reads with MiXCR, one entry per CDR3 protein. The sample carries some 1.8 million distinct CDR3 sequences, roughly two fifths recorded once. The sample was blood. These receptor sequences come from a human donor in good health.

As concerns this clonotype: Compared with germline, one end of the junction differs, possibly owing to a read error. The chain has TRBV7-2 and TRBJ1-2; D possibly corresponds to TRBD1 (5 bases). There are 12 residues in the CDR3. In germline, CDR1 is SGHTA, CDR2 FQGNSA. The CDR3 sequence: CASSPTAYGNTF. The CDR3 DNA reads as TGTGCCAGCAGCCCGACAGCCTATGGCAACACCTTC.

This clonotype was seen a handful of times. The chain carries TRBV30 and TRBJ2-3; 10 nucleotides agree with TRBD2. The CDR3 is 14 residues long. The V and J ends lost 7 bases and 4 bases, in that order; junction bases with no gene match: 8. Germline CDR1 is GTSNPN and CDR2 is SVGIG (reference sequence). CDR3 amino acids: CASSPAGGADTQYF. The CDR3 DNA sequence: TGTGCCTCCTCCCCAGCGGGGGGGGCAGATACGCAGTATTTT. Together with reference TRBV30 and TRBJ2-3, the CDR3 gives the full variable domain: SQTIHQWPATLVQPVGSPLSLECTVEGTSNPNLYWYRQAAGRGLQLLFYSVGIGQISSEVPQNLSASRPQDRQFILSSKKLLLSDSGFYLCASSPAGGADTQYFGPGTRLTVL.

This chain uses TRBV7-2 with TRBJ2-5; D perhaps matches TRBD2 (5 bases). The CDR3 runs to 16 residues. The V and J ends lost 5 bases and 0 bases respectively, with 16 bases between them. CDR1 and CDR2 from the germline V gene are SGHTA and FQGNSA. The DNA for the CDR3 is TGTGCCAGCAGCCCAGGCTCGAGGAGGTACCAAGAGACCCAGTACTTC. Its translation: CASSPGSRRYQETQYF.

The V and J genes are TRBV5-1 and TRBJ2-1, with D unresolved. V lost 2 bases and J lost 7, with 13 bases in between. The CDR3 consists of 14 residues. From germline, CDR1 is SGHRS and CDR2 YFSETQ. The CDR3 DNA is TGCGCCAGCAGCTTATTGGAACGTAGGAATGAGCAGTTCTTC. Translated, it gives CASSLLERRNEQFF.

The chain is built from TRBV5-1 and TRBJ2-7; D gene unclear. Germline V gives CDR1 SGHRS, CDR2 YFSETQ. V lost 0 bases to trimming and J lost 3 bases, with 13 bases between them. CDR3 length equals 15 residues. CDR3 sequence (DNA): TGCGCCAGCAGCTTGGAGGGTCCCAAAGACTACGAGCAGTACTTC. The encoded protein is CASSLEGPKDYEQYF.

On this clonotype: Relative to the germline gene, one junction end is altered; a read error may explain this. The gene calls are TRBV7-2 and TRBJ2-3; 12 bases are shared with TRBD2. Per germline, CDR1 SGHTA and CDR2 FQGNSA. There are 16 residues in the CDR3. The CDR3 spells CPSSLGLAGTSDTQYF. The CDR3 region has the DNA TGTCCCAGCAGCTTAGGACTAGCGGGGACCTCAGATACGCAGTATTTT. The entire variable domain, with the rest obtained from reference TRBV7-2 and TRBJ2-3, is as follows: GAGVSQSPSNKVTEKGKDVELRCDPISGHTALYWYRQSLGQGLEFLIYFQGNSAPDKSGLPSDRFSAERTGGSVSTLTIQRTQQEDSAVYLCPSSLGLAGTSDTQYFGPGTRLTVL.

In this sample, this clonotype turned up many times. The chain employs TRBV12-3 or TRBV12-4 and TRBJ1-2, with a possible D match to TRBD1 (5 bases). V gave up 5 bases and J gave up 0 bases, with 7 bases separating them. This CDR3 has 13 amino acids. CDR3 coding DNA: TGTGCCAGCAGTCCGACAGCTAACTATGGCTACACCTTC. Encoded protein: CASSPTANYGYTF.

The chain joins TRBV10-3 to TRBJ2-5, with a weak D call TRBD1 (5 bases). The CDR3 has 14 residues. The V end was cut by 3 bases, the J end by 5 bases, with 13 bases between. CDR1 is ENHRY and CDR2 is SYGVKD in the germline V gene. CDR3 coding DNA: TGTGCCATCAGTGATTTTCAGGGTGGGGAGACCCAGTACTTC. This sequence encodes CAISDFQGGETQYF.

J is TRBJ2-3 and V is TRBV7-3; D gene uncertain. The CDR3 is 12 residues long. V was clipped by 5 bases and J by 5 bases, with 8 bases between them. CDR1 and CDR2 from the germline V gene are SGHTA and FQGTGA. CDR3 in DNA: TGTGCCAGCAGCATAGTCAGAGATACGCAGTATTTT. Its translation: CASSIVRDTQYF.

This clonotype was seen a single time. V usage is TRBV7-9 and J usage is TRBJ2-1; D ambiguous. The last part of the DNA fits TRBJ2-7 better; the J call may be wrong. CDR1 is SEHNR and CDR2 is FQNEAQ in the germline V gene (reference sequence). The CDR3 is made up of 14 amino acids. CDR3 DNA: TGTGCCAGCAGCTTATTCCCGCAGTACAATGAGCAGTACTTC. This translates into CASSLFPQYNEQYF.

The CDR3 here is CSAPGPPGADTQYF. In nucleotides, the CDR3 is TGCAGTGCCCCGGGCCCTCCGGGAGCAGATACGCAGTATTTT. The rearrangement joins TRBV20-1 to TRBJ2-3; possibly TRBD2 for D (6 bases). Germline CDR1 reads DFQATT; CDR2 reads SNEGSKA (reference sequence). The CDR3 is 14 residues long. Trimming took off 6 bases at V and 4 bases at J, with 17 bases between the two ends.

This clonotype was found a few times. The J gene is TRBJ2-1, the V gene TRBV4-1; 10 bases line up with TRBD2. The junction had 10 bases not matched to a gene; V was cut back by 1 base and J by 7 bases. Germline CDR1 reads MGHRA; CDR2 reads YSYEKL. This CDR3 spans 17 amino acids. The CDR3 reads CASSQVKGSGGANEQFF. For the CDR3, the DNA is TGCGCCAGCAGCCAAGTCAAAGGGAGCGGGGGGGCAAATGAGCAGTTCTTC.

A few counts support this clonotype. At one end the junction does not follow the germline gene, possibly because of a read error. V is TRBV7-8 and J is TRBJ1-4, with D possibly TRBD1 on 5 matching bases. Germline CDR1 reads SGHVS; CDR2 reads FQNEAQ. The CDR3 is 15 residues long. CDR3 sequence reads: CANSSGAGSREKLFF. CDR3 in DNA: TGTGCCAACAGCTCTGGGGCAGGATCGAGAGAAAAACTGTTTTTT.

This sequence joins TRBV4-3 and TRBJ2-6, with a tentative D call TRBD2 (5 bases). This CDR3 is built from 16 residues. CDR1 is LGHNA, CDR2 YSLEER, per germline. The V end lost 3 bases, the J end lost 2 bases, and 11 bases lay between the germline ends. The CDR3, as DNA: TGCGCCAGCAGCCAGGACCCTAGCCCTGGGGCCAACGTCCTGACTTTC. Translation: CASSQDPSPGANVLTF.

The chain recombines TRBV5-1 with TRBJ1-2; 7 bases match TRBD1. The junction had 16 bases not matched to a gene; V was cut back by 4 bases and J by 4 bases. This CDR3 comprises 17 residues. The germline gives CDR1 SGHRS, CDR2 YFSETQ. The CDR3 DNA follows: TGCGCCAGCAGCCTCCGGGACAGCCGAAGTAAACCCTATGGCTACACCTTC. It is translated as CASSLRDSRSKPYGYTF.

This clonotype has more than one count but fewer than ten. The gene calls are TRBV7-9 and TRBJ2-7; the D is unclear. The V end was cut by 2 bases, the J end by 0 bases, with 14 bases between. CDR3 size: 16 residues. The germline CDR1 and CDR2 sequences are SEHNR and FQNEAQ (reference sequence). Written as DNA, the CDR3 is TGTGCCAGCAGCTTACCCCCGTCGAGGCCCTCCTACGAGCAGTACTTC. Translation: CASSLPPSRPSYEQYF.

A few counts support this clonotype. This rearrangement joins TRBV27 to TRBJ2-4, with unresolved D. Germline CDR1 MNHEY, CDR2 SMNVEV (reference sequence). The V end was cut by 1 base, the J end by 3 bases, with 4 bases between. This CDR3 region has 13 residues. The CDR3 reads CASSLYGKNIQYF. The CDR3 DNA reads TGTGCCAGCAGTTTATATGGCAAAAACATTCAGTACTTC.